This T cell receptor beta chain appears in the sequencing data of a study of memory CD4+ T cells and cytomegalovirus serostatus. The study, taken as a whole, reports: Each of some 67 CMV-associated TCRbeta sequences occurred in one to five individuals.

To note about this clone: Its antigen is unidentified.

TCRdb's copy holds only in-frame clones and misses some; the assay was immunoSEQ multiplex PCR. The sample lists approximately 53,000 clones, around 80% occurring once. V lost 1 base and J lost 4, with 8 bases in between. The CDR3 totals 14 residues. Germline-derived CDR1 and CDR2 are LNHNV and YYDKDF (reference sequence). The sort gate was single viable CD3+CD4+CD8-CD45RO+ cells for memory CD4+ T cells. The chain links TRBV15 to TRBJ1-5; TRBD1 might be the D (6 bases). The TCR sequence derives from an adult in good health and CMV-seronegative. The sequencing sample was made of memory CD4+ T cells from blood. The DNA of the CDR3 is TGTGCCACCAGCAGAGGAGGGGGAAATCAGCCCCAGCATTTT. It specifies CATSRGGGNQPQHF.